This TCR beta chain was sequenced during a study of cytomegalovirus exposure and HLA in healthy donors. Study-wide points: Later on, an analysis tied 18,000 or so TCR beta sequences to HLA alleles at 0.05 false discovery rate. In a later analysis, most CMV-associated TCR beta chains appeared HLA-restricted.

Vbeta (60) and Jbeta (13) primers were used in the PCR. Sequenced by immunoSEQ multiplex PCR; TCRdb stores in-frame clones only, minus some. The sample has about 130,000 clones, approximately 84% seen once. Comment on this clone: Its antigen remains unidentified.

This TCR was sampled from a boy between 2 and 10 years old in good health and CMV-seronegative. The specimen was PBMCs.

The CDR3 bases are TGTGCCAGTATTAAAGCTGGGCATGGCTACACCTTC. This translates into CASIKAGHGYTF. The chain joins TRBV19 to TRBJ1-2; no definite D call. V was trimmed by 7 bases and J by 6 bases, leaving 12 bases between them. The CDR3 is 12 residues long. Per the germline V gene, CDR1 is LNHDA and CDR2 is SQIVND (reference sequence). Full variable domain (remainder filled in from reference TRBV19 and TRBJ1-2): DGGITQSPKYLFRKEGQNVTLSCEQNLNHDAMYWYRQDPGQGLRLIYYSQIVNDFQKGDIAEGYSVSREKKESFPLTVTSAQKNPTAFYLCASIKAGHGYTFGSGTRLTVV.